This TCR beta chain was captured by sequencing in a study of read filtering for tumor transcriptome and immune sequencing. This library used 300 to 450 ng RNA and molecular barcoded adaptors spanning alpha/delta and beta/gamma chains. TCRdb used MiXCR to reprocess the reads, holding one entry per CDR3 protein. The repertoire holds 35,000 to 50,000 distinct CDR3 sequences, with around 19% as singletons. General study results and limits: RNA-seq captured clonotypes less deeply and reliably than IR-seq.

This clonotype was seen only a few times. Its antigen remains unidentified. The junction had 5 bases not matched to a gene; V was cut back by 6 bases and J by 3 bases. CDR3 size: 13 residues. Germline lookup yields CDR1 KGHSH and CDR2 LQKENI. Sampling of bone marrow took place during active disease in every patient. The chain recombines TRBV18 with TRBJ2-7; TRBD2 matches at 7 bases. Sequenced input: a population of CD138-negative cells sorted from bone marrow. The source is a donor aged 40 or over with multiple myeloma. CDR3 loop: CASSPGTNYEQYF. DNA for the CDR3: TGTGCCAGCTCCCCCGGGACTAACTACGAGCAGTACTTC.